These T cell receptor beta chains were read from a single sample in a study of blood T cells in healthy people across ages. A single record per CDR3 protein comes from TCRdb applying MiXCR to the 5' RACE reads. The table has over a million distinct CDR3 sequences, roughly 45% seen once. The sample consisted of blood. These receptors originate from a woman aged 55-69 years in good health. The CDR3 runs from the conserved cysteine through the conserved F or W.

V gene,J gene,CDR3 protein
TRBV15,TRBJ2-7,CATRQGVSYEQYF
TRBV20-1,TRBJ2-7,CSASIGSGSSYEQYF
TRBV25-1,TRBJ2-5,CASSPLAGVETQYF
TRBV12-3/TRBV12-4,TRBJ2-1,CASSQTSPWDEQFF
TRBV2,TRBJ2-5,CASSGGTTRVYF
TRBV20-1,-,CSAARKGEQYF
TRBV7-9,TRBJ1-5,CASSLGPQPQHF
TRBV11-2,TRBJ2-4,CASSLVLDYPLAKNIQYF
TRBV6-6,TRBJ2-1,CASSYGLAGDEQFF
TRBV12-3/TRBV12-4,-,CASSFPPGGLGSYNEQYF
TRBV7-2,TRBJ2-5,CASSSAPGLVREQYF
TRBV4-2,TRBJ2-1,CASSQTGGGVYNEQFF
TRBV6-5,TRBJ1-2,CASSSTAFYGYTF
TRBV9,TRBJ2-6,CASSGLGRGTSSGTNVLTF
TRBV6-6,TRBJ2-1,CASSPGRRAYNEQFF
TRBV5-1,-,CASSLWTKDETQYF
TRBV6-5,TRBJ1-2,CASSYSGGTAGGPNYGYTF
TRBV14,-,CASSQERTGHQETQYF
TRBV6-6,TRBJ2-4,CASSYLTGTGAKNIQYF
TRBV2,-,CASGTSPGEKETQYF
TRBV7-9,TRBJ2-1,CASSLAWEVDEQFF
TRBV18,TRBJ2-1,CASSPIRSGEQFF
TRBV15,-,CATSRRRDSDEQYF
TRBV4-1,TRBJ2-5,CASSRDGTQETQYF
TRBV2,TRBJ2-7,CASTDRAYEQYF
TRBV27,TRBJ2-5,CASTMGTGAQETQYF
TRBV20-1,TRBJ2-7,CSANRDQSYEQYF
TRBV10-3,TRBJ1-1,CAISEAFGGSTEAFF
TRBV11-2,TRBJ2-5,CASSSPTSGRKETQYF
TRBV5-1,TRBJ1-4,CASSLGRSLVGEKLFF
TRBV10-3,TRBJ1-1,CAISAMGNTEAFF
TRBV20-1,TRBJ1-1,CSARDAQQINTEAFF
TRBV27,TRBJ2-1,CASSQGLAIEQFF
TRBV27,TRBJ2-7,CASSPTRPPSYEQYF
TRBV6-1,TRBJ1-1,CASSELGRGGTEAFF
TRBV6-5,TRBJ2-7,CASSPGVEGALHYEQYF
TRBV15,TRBJ2-1,CATSDSPSSYNEQFF
TRBV25-1,TRBJ2-1,CASTSGGEQFF
TRBV11-2,TRBJ2-7,CASSSYRDFSYEQYF
TRBV6-1,-,CASKRGEREQYF
TRBV5-1,TRBJ2-3,CASSSQGDDTQYF
TRBV6-2/TRBV6-3,TRBJ2-1,CASRLAGNEQFF
TRBV6-5,TRBJ1-5,CASSPGAGAVNQPQHF
TRBV9,TRBJ2-6,CASSVATVPGLGTSGANVLTF
TRBV12-3/TRBV12-4,TRBJ1-6,CASIQRTGNSPLHF
TRBV7-9,TRBJ2-1,CASSSSGGVGLQQFF
TRBV29-1,TRBJ2-3,CSAGGTTDTQYF
TRBV6-2/TRBV6-3,-,CASSPPGLAGAGEQYF
TRBV6-5,TRBJ2-1,CASSSPGLDNEQFF
TRBV12-5,TRBJ2-5,CASGLPGLETQYF
TRBV27,TRBJ2-7,CASSYSGRSSYEQYF
TRBV5-1,TRBJ1-2,CASSRGGVGYTF
TRBV7-8,TRBJ2-7,CASSWGPGLAGEVGSEQYF
TRBV28,TRBJ2-5,CASSLLDPYNEQYF
TRBV5-6,TRBJ2-1,CASSLEVGGRRDRNEQFF
TRBV5-1,TRBJ2-3,CASSLWGQDTQYF
TRBV18,TRBJ1-2,CASSPGKTNYGYTF
TRBV29-1,TRBJ2-7,CSVEEPDNYEQYF
TRBV13,TRBJ2-4,CASSSVWDRSLAKNIQYF
TRBV10-3,TRBJ1-1,CAISEAGSKGEAFF